Listed below are T cell receptor beta chains from one sample, sequenced in a study of T cell responses to AZD1222 COVID-19 vaccine. Measured with immunoSEQ multiplex PCR; TCRdb has only the in-frame clones, and not every one. The sample lists tens of thousands of clones, 92% seen once, with approximately 5% in the top ten. The specimen comprised peripheral blood, sampled 28 days after the second AZD1222 dose. The receptors derive from an adult who received the AZD1222 COVID-19 vaccine. Both conserved end residues are part of each CDR3. The D gene is left open where the match is weak. Clone size appears in some rows only: once, few, many, or a class for an expanded clone.

CDR3 DNA	CDR3 protein	V gene	J gene	D gene	clone size
TGCAGCGTTGAAGGGACAGAGGACTACGAGCAGTACTTC	CSVEGTEDYEQYF	TRBV29-1	TRBJ2-7	NA	NA
TGTGCCTGCAGCGCCGGGGAGCTGTTTTTT	CACSAGELFF	TRBV30	TRBJ2-2	NA	NA
TGTGCCAGCAGTGGACAGGTCGGGGGCTACACCTTC	CASSGQVGGYTF	TRBV12-3/TRBV12-4	TRBJ1-2	TRBD1	NA
TGTGCTAGTGGGGAGACTAGCGGACGATATTACAATGAGCAGTTCTTC	CASGETSGRYYNEQFF	TRBV12-5	TRBJ2-1	TRBD2	NA
TGCGCCAGCAGAAATCTAGCGGGAGGGAAATACGAGCAGTACTTC	CASRNLAGGKYEQYF	TRBV5-1	TRBJ2-7	TRBD2	NA
TGTGCCAGCAGCTTATCATTGAACACTGAAGCTTTCTTT	CASSLSLNTEAFF	TRBV7-2	TRBJ1-1	NA	NA
TGTGCCAGCACAATGGTAGAACTTGAGCAGTTCTTC	CASTMVELEQFF	TRBV7-9	TRBJ2-1	NA	NA
TGTGCCTGGAGTGGATGGACTAGCGATTACGAGCAGTACTTC	CAWSGWTSDYEQYF	TRBV30	TRBJ2-7	TRBD2	NA
TGTGCCAGCAGCCCACAGGGGGGCCCTGGAAACACCATATATTTT	CASSPQGGPGNTIYF	TRBV28	TRBJ1-3	TRBD1	NA
TGTGCCAGCAGCCCGACAGGGAGCTCCTACAATGAGCAGTTCTTC	CASSPTGSSYNEQFF	TRBV9	TRBJ2-1	TRBD1	NA
TGTGCAAGTCCCGTCTGGGTAGCAGAAGATCTAGACTACAATGAGCAGTTCTTC	CASPVWVAEDLDYNEQFF	TRBV12-2	TRBJ2-1	NA	NA
TGCGCCAGCAGCTTGGGACCCTACAATGAGCAGTTCTTC	CASSLGPYNEQFF	TRBV5-1	TRBJ2-1	NA	NA
TGTGCCAGCTCACCACGGTCAGCCCAAGAGACCCAGTACTTC	CASSPRSAQETQYF	TRBV18	TRBJ2-5	NA	NA
TGTGCCAGCAGCGTAGATCTTTCCTACGAGCAGTACTTC	CASSVDLSYEQYF	TRBV9	TRBJ2-7	NA	NA
TGTGCCAGCAGCCCTTGGACTAGAATCGGCGAGCAGTACTTC	CASSPWTRIGEQYF	TRBV7-2	TRBJ2-7	TRBD2	NA
TGTGCCAGCAGCTTAGGAGGAGTCAATGAGCAGTTCTTC	CASSLGGVNEQFF	TRBV11-3	TRBJ2-1	NA	once
TGCGCCAGCAGCTTGCGCGGGGGCGCAACCGGGGAGCTGTTTTTT	CASSLRGGATGELFF	TRBV5-1	TRBJ2-2	NA	NA
TGCGCCAGCAGTCATTGGCCGGGGACTAGCGGGAGGCTCTACGAGCAGTACTTC	CASSHWPGTSGRLYEQYF	TRBV23-1	TRBJ2-7	TRBD2	once
TGTGCCAGTACCCCGGGTCCCGCCGGCAATCAGCCCCAGCATTTT	CASTPGPAGNQPQHF	TRBV19	TRBJ1-5	NA	NA
TGTGCCAGCAGTTTCCTCGACAGGGCTAGCACAGATACGCAGTATTTT	CASSFLDRASTDTQYF	TRBV7-9	TRBJ2-3	TRBD1	NA
TGTGCCAGCAGCCAGGGAACAGGGGGCAGGAATTCACCCCTCCACTTT	CASSQGTGGRNSPLHF	TRBV3-1/TRBV3-2	TRBJ1-6	TRBD1	NA